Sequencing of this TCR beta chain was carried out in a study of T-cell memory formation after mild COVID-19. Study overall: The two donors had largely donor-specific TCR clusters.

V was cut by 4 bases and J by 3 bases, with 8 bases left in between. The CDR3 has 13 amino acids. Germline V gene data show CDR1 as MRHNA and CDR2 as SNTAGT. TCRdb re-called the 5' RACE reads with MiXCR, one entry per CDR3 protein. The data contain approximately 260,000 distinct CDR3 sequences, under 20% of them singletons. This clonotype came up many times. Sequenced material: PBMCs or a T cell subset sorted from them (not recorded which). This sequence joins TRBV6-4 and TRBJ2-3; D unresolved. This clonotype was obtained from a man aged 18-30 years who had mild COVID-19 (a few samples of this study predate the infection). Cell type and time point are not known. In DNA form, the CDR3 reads TGTGCCAGCAGTGGGAACCCAACAGATACGCAGTATTTT. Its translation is CASSGNPTDTQYF.